This T cell receptor beta chain was retrieved from a study of CD8+ T cells in alopecia areata. Study outcomes and limitations: Sharing of TCR sequences between patients (possibly for HLA-related reasons) was less clear than in mice.

Following RNA extraction, reverse transcription yielded cDNA that acted as the sequencing template. Libraries were prepared by immunoSEQ multiplex PCR; TCRdb keeps only in-frame clonotypes and omits some of them. This table has some 180,000 clones, more than 50% appearing once. In the case of this clone: What it recognizes is unknown.

Germline lookup yields CDR1 SQVTM and CDR2 ANQGSEA. V lost 0 bases and J 4 bases, leaving 13 bases between the germline ends. The CDR3 has 14 amino acids. Sequenced material: CD8+ T cells sorted from blood. The chain carries TRBV29-1 and TRBJ2-7, with a tentative D call TRBD1 (6 bases). The sequence was collected from a human donor in good health. CDR3: CSVEDRETGYEQYF. In DNA, the CDR3 is TGCAGCGTTGAAGATCGGGAAACAGGGTACGAGCAGTACTTC.